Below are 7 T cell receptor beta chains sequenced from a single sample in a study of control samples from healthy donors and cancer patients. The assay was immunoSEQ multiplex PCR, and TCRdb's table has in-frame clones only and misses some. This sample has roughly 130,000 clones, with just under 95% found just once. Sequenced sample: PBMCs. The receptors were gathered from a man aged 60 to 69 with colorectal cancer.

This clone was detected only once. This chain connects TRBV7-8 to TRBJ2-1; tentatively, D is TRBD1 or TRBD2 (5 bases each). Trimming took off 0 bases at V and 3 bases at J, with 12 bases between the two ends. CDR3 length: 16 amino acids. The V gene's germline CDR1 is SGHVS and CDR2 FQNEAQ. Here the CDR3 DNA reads TGTGCCAGCAGCTTAGCGAGGGGATGGGACTACAATGAGCAGTTCTTC. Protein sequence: CASSLARGWDYNEQFF. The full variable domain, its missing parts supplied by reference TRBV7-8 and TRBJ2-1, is GAGVSQSPRYKVAKRGQDVALRCDPISGHVSLFWYQQALGQGPEFLTYFQNEAQLDKSGLPSDRFFAERPEGSVSTLKIQRTQQEDSAVYLCASSLARGWDYNEQFFGPGTRLTVL.

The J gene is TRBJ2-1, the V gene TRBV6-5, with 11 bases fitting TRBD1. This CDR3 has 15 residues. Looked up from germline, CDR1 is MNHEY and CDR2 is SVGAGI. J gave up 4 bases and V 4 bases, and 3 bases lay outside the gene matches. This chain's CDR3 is CASSSGTGGYNEQFF. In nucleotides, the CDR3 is TGTGCCAGCAGTTCTGGGACAGGGGGTTACAATGAGCAGTTCTTC.

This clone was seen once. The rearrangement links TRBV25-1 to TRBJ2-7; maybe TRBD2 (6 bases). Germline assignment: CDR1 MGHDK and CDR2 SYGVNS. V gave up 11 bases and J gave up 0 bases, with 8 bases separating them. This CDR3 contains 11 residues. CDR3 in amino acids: CAAGGSYEQYF. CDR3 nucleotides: TGTGCCGCCGGGGGCTCCTACGAGCAGTACTTC.

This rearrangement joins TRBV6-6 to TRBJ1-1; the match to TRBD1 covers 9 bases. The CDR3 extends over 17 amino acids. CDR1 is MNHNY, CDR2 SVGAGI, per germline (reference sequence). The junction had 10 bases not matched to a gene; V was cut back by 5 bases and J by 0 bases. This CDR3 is CASSLYRTGDMNTEAFF. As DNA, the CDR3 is TGTGCCAGCAGTCTATACAGGACAGGGGACATGAACACTGAAGCTTTCTTT.

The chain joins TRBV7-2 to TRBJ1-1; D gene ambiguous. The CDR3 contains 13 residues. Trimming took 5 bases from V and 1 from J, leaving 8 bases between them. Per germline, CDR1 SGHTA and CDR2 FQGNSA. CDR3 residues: CASSIRENTEAFF. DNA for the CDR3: TGTGCCAGCAGCATCCGGGAGAACACTGAAGCTTTCTTT.

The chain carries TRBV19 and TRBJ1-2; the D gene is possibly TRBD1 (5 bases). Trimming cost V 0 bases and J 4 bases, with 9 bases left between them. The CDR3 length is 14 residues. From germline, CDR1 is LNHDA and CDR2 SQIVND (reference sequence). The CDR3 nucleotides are TGTGCCAGTAGTATAGATCGGGGGTCCTATGGCTACACCTTC. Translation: CASSIDRGSYGYTF.

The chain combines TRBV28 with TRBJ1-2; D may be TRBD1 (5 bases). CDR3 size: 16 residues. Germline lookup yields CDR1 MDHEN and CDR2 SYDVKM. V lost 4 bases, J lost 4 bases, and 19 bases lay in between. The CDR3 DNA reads TGTGCCAGCAGTTCACCCGGGACCGTAATGGGCTATGGCTACACCTTC. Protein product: CASSSPGTVMGYGYTF.